The T cell receptor (beta chain) described here comes from a study of blood T cell repertoires in COVID-19. Across the whole study: COVID-19 samples, acute and convalescent, were from the United States, Italy and Spain. T cells, B-cell-depleted T cells, or PBMCs provided the cDNA or gDNA that served as material.

The CDR3 runs 17 residues. Deletions cut 3 bases from V and 8 bases from J, with 22 bases between. CDR1 MGHDK and CDR2 SYGVNS come from the germline V gene. In the original analysis: Researchers report that nucleated cell counts were estimated from reference gene primer amplification. Method: immunoSEQ multiplex PCR; TCRdb's copy keeps in-frame clones and lacks some. D and trimming come from the DNA, and the V and J calls and clone size come from that table. Of about 120,000 clones in the sample, approximately 90% were seen once. The sequence was obtained from a man aged 50-60 years with acute or convalescent COVID-19. J is TRBJ1-4 and V is TRBV25-1, with D possibly matching TRBD1 (6 bases). Sequencing was performed on peripheral blood. This chain's CDR3 is CASSDSLGRGHGEKLFF. DNA for the CDR3: TGTGCCAGCAGTGATTCCCTTGGGCGGGGGCATGGAGAAAAACTGTTTTTT.